The clone carrying this T cell receptor beta chain was observed at least ten times. This record belongs to a study of blood T cells in healthy people across ages. Per individual sample, total RNA of at least 5 micrograms was extracted. Germline values: CDR1 SQVTM, CDR2 ANQGSEA. The CDR3 contains 13 residues. V lost 3 bases and J lost 3; bases outside the gene matches: 2. A sample-barcoded 5' primer and a J-beta primer mix were used in a second PCR of roughly 7 to 11 cycles. TCRdb used MiXCR to reprocess the 5' RACE reads, holding one entry per CDR3 protein. The sample lists around 900,000 distinct CDR3 sequences, just over 50% occurring once.

Sequencing used blood. The receptor was isolated from a woman in her fifties or sixties in good health. V usage is TRBV29-1 and J usage is TRBJ2-3, with 8 bases matching TRBD1. The CDR3 region is CSVDRTGTDTQYF. The CDR3 nucleotides read TGCAGCGTTGATCGGACAGGGACAGATACGCAGTATTTT.